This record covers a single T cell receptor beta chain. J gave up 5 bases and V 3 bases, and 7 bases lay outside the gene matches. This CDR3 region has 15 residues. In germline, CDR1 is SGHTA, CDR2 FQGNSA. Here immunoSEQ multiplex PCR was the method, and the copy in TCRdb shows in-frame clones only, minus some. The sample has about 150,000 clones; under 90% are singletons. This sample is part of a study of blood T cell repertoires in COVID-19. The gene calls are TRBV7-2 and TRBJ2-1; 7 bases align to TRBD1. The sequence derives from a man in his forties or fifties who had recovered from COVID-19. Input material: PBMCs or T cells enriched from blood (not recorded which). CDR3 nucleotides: TGTGCCAGCAGCTTGGACAGGTCGAAGAACAATGAGCAGTTCTTC. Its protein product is CASSLDRSKNNEQFF.